This section outlines one TCR beta chain sequence together with its context. Its antigen is not identified. The data were obtained in a study of blood T cells in healthy people across ages. Study conclusions and caveats: Long-lived and aged donors differed, with more naive CD4+ cells and higher diversity in the long-lived.

A second PCR, run for about 7 to 11 cycles, used a sample-barcoded 5' primer plus a J-beta primer mix. All samples yielded 3 million or more CDR3-containing paired-end reads. MiXCR was run by TCRdb on the 5' RACE reads, yielding one entry per CDR3 protein. This table has about a million distinct CDR3 sequences, roughly half appearing once. This CDR3 contains 15 residues. Germline V lookup: CDR1 SGHRS, CDR2 YFSETQ. The J segment lost 4 bases and the V segment lost 4 bases, leaving 9 bases of the junction unmatched. The authors drew 8 to 10 milliliters of peripheral blood from each donor. This chain joins TRBV5-1 and TRBJ2-7; 9 nucleotides match TRBD1. Sequenced: blood. This TCR was sampled from a woman aged 55 to 70 in good health. The CDR3 loop reads CASSAGTGKSYEQYF. The DNA for the CDR3 is TGCGCCAGCAGCGCGGGGACAGGGAAATCGTACGAGCAGTACTTC.